The clone carrying this T cell receptor (beta chain) has a count of ten or more. What it recognizes is unknown. Arm-PCR of CDR3 regions and iRepertoire HTBI primers were used to build TCR beta libraries. Each CDR3 protein is one row after TCRdb ran MiXCR on the multiplex PCR reads. The repertoire includes under 300,000 distinct CDR3 sequences, over 20% of them detected once, and about 15% sits in the top ten. CDR3 length: 14 amino acids. The germline V gene has CDR1 DFQATT and CDR2 SNEGSKA (reference sequence). Trimming took 6 bases from V and 4 from J; bases not matched to a gene: 3. This sample is drawn from a study of regulatory T cells in long-lasting Graves disease. Study context: Recently diagnosed Graves' patients had received antithyroid drugs for under 3 months. Study observations and caveats: Accuracy could have been hurt by small sample size. Newly diagnosed disease favored TRBV20-1 and TRBJ2-1 over persistent disease.

Time point: newly diagnosed GD, antithyroid drugs for less than 3 months. RNA extracted from PBMCs served as the sequencing template. Per American Thyroid Association guidelines, Graves' disease was diagnosed. The TCR was taken from a female donor with Graves disease. The source material was peripheral blood mononuclear cells (PBMCs), sampled at new diagnosis, from a patient treated with antithyroid drugs. The J gene is TRBJ2-3, the V gene TRBV20-1; 14 bases map to TRBD2. CDR3 region: CSAPGLAGADTQYF. In DNA, the CDR3 is TGCAGTGCACCGGGACTAGCGGGAGCAGATACGCAGTATTTT.